The TCR beta chain described here comes from a study of blood T cell repertoires in COVID-19. The wider study: The United States, Italy and Spain provided the acute and convalescent COVID-19 samples.

With V trimmed by 7 bases and J by 5 bases, 10 bases remained unmatched. Germline V CDR1 and CDR2: MDHEN, SYDVKM. The CDR3 consists of 14 residues. In the authors' workflow: Reference gene primer amplification gave nucleated cell count estimates. The assay was immunoSEQ multiplex PCR, and TCRdb's table has in-frame clones only and misses some. V and J calls and clone size come straight from that table; D and trimming were deduced from the DNA. The table shows a few hundred thousand clones, with roughly 85% occurring only once. This clone was counted at least ten times. The sequence was collected from a woman between 18 and 29 years old with acute or convalescent COVID-19. V and J are TRBV28 and TRBJ2-5, with 7 bases that match TRBD1. Sequencing used peripheral blood. The CDR3 sequence: CASTISGRGETQYF. The DNA for the CDR3 is TGTGCCAGCACAATTTCGGGCAGGGGGGAGACCCAGTACTTC.